The rows below give T cell receptor beta chains drawn from one sample of a study of a mutant IDH1 vaccine in newly diagnosed glioma. Sequencing used immunoSEQ multiplex PCR; TCRdb keeps in-frame clones, though not all of them. This sample has 20,000 to 30,000 clones; roughly 85% occur once, and the top ten carry 30% to 35%. For these receptors, no antigen is known. The sequencing here drew on PBMCs, taken from a glioma patient whose treatment included an IDH1 peptide vaccine. These receptors originate from a man aged 25-40 years with glioma. The CDR3 runs from the conserved cysteine through the conserved F or W. D genes are given only for firm matches. The size entry is marked missing in some rows and otherwise reads once, few, many or a size class.

J gene,V gene,D gene,clone size,CDR3 DNA,CDR3 protein
TRBJ1-3,TRBV9,.,few,TGTGCCAGCAGCGCGTCCTCCTCTGGAAACACCATATATTTT,CASSASSSGNTIYF
TRBJ2-4,TRBV11-2,TRBD2,once,TGTGCCAGCAGCCTCAGCGGGAGGGAAAACATTCAGTACTTC,CASSLSGRENIQYF
TRBJ2-1,TRBV25-1,TRBD2,.,TGTGCCAGCAGTTGGACTAGCGGGATAAACAATGAGCAGTTCTTC,CASSWTSGINNEQFF
TRBJ2-7,TRBV10-3,.,.,TGTGCCATCAGTGAGTCGAATACGTATGAGCAGTACTTC,CAISESNTYEQYF
TRBJ2-2,TRBV19,TRBD2,.,TGTGCCAGTAGTCGACGACACGGGGGGGATACCGGGGAGCTGTTTTTT,CASSRRHGGDTGELFF
TRBJ2-7,TRBV7-6,.,.,TGTGCCAGGATACTTGGGGGCTTGAGCTCCTACGAGCAGTACTTC,CARILGGLSSYEQYF
TRBJ2-2,TRBV7-9,.,.,TGTGCCAGCCTCTCCTCGGCCGGGGAGCTGTTTTTT,CASLSSAGELFF
TRBJ2-7,TRBV10-3,.,once,TGTGCCATCAGTGACCCGCTGGGGAACTACGAGCAGTACTTC,CAISDPLGNYEQYF
TRBJ1-4,TRBV18,.,.,TGTGCCAGCTCACCAATTCGCCAGGGAGTATCTGAAAAACTGTTTTTT,CASSPIRQGVSEKLFF
TRBJ2-7,TRBV28,.,.,TGTGCCAGCAGTTTACAAACTCAATACGAGCAGTACTTC,CASSLQTQYEQYF
TRBJ2-2,TRBV30,.,.,TGTGCCTGTTTAGGATATGCGAACACCGGGGAGCTGTTTTTT,CACLGYANTGELFF
TRBJ2-2,TRBV11-2,TRBD2,few,TGTGCCAGCAGCTTAGAACTAGCGGGAGTACACACCGGGGAGCTGTTTTTT,CASSLELAGVHTGELFF
TRBJ1-4,TRBV15,TRBD1,few,TGTGCCACCAGCAGAGATTTGGGACAGGGGGGTGAAAAACTGTTTTTT,CATSRDLGQGGEKLFF
TRBJ2-3,TRBV5-1,.,.,TGCGCCAGCCTTTCAGGGGGGCCCAGCACAGATACGCAGTATTTT,CASLSGGPSTDTQYF
TRBJ1-4,TRBV5-6,TRBD1,.,TGTGCCAGCAGTCTAGGACAGGATAAACTGTTTTTT,CASSLGQDKLFF
TRBJ2-2,TRBV29-1,.,.,TGCAGCGTTGATGGGGGGAACACCGGGGAGCTGTTTTTT,CSVDGGNTGELFF
TRBJ2-2,TRBV7-6,TRBD2,.,TGTGCCAGCAGCGCAGACCCTAGCGGGGAGAACACCGGGGAGCTGTTTTTT,CASSADPSGENTGELFF
TRBJ2-3,TRBV29-1,.,.,TGCAGCGTGGAACTCATGGGTGGTACGGGCACAGATACGCAGTATTTT,CSVELMGGTGTDTQYF
TRBJ1-2,TRBV9,.,.,TGTGCCAGCAGCGTAGCACAGGGCCAATGGAATGGCTACACCTTC,CASSVAQGQWNGYTF
TRBJ2-1,TRBV5-4,.,once,TGTGCCAGCAGCCTGGGAATGGGAGTTGACAATGAGCAGTTCTTC,CASSLGMGVDNEQFF
TRBJ2-1,TRBV5-4,.,.,TGTGCCAGCAGCTTGATGGTCAATGAGCAGTTCTTC,CASSLMVNEQFF
TRBJ1-5,TRBV6-4,TRBD1,.,TGTGCCAGCAGACGGGACAGTTATAGCAATCAGCCCCAGCATTTT,CASRRDSYSNQPQHF
TRBJ2-7,TRBV10-2,TRBD1,.,TGCGCCAGCAGTGACCGCAGCCACTACAGGGGGAGATTCGGGGAGCAGTACTTC,CASSDRSHYRGRFGEQYF
TRBJ2-3,TRBV4-3,TRBD1,.,TGCGCCAGCAGCCGCGGCCCCGGGACAGGGTGGACAGATACGCAGTATTTT,CASSRGPGTGWTDTQYF
TRBJ1-2,TRBV30,TRBD1,.,TGTGCCTTCCAGGGGGGCCCACCCCTCTATGGCTACACCTTC,CAFQGGPPLYGYTF
TRBJ1-4,TRBV13,.,.,TGTGCCAGCAGCCCCGGAGGAGGCGAAAAACTGTTTTTT,CASSPGGGEKLFF
TRBJ1-1,TRBV6-6,.,.,TGTGCCAGCAGTTCTAGGACACAGAACACTGAAGCTTTCTTT,CASSSRTQNTEAFF
TRBJ1-2,TRBV6-5,.,.,TGTGCCAGCAGCTACTCGGGGACCTTGGATGGCTACACCTTC,CASSYSGTLDGYTF
TRBJ1-3,TRBV19,TRBD1,.,TGTGCCAGTATGGAGGGGGCGGTCGGAAACACCATATATTTT,CASMEGAVGNTIYF
TRBJ2-7,TRBV11-3,TRBD2,.,TGTGCCAGCAGCTTAGCGGCTAGCGGAACCTACGAGCAGTACTTC,CASSLAASGTYEQYF
TRBJ2-7,TRBV27,TRBD2,.,TGTGCCAGCAGTTTATCATCCCTAGCGGGAGGGTACGAGCAGTACTTC,CASSLSSLAGGYEQYF
TRBJ1-2,TRBV2,.,.,TGTGCCAGCAAAGAGGTGGCGGAAGGCTACACCTTC,CASKEVAEGYTF
TRBJ1-5,TRBV7-2,.,.,TGTGCCAGCAGCTCAGCCGGTCAGCCCCAGCATTTT,CASSSAGQPQHF
TRBJ2-7,TRBV6-1,TRBD2,.,TGTGCCAGCAGTTCCCAGGCGGGGGGCTACGAGCAGTACTTC,CASSSQAGGYEQYF
TRBJ2-7,TRBV5-1,.,.,TGCGCCAGCACGCCCCCAAACTCCTACGAGCAGTACTTC,CASTPPNSYEQYF
TRBJ2-1,TRBV30,.,.,TGTGCCTGGACAGTTCCCGCTATCTACAATGAGCAGTTCTTC,CAWTVPAIYNEQFF
TRBJ1-5,TRBV5-1,.,.,TGCGCCAGCAGCTTGGGTTCCGGGGGTGGCAATCAGCCCCAGCATTTT,CASSLGSGGGNQPQHF
TRBJ2-7,TRBV5-1,.,.,TGCGCCAGCAGCTTACCCCGGGATTCGGATTCCTACGAGCAGTACTTC,CASSLPRDSDSYEQYF
TRBJ1-2,TRBV30,.,.,TGTGCCTGGAGTCCTACAGGGAACTATGGCTACACCTTC,CAWSPTGNYGYTF
TRBJ1-1,TRBV19,.,.,TGTGCCAGTGCTCCCGGAGGGGATGACACTGAAGCTTTCTTT,CASAPGGDDTEAFF
TRBJ1-5,TRBV28,.,.,TGTGCCAGCAGTTTAGGGGGGGCGTTAAGGGGCCAGCCCCAGCATTTT,CASSLGGALRGQPQHF
TRBJ2-2,TRBV9,TRBD2,.,TGTGCCAGCAGCGCAAGCGGGAGCATTGCCACCGGGGAGCTGTTTTTT,CASSASGSIATGELFF
TRBJ2-7,TRBV7-2,.,.,TGTGCCAGCAGCTTATTAGGTAGAGGCGAGCAGTACTTC,CASSLLGRGEQYF
TRBJ1-2,TRBV4-3,.,.,TGCGCCAGCAGCCACTTAGCGACAGGAGCTGGCTACACCTTC,CASSHLATGAGYTF
TRBJ2-5,TRBV7-9,.,.,TGTGCCAGCAGCTTCTTGGCGGGACAAGCCAAAGAGACCCAGTACTTC,CASSFLAGQAKETQYF
TRBJ2-1,TRBV5-4,.,.,TGTGCCGGGAAGGCAGGGGTGGACAATGAGCAGTTCTTC,CAGKAGVDNEQFF
TRBJ2-1,TRBV5-1,TRBD2,.,TGCGCCAGCAGCTTGGAAGGCGGGAGTCATGAGCAGTTCTTC,CASSLEGGSHEQFF
TRBJ2-1,TRBV4-3,TRBD2,.,TGCGCCAGCAGCCAAGATTTGGGGGGGGAGGGATACAATGAGCAGTTCTTC,CASSQDLGGEGYNEQFF
TRBJ2-1,TRBV7-2,.,.,TGTGCCAGCAGCCCCCCGGGGGTCGGTTACAATGAGCAGTTCTTC,CASSPPGVGYNEQFF
TRBJ2-3,TRBV25-1,TRBD2,.,TGTGCCAGCAGTGAAACGATAGCGGGAGGAACAGATACGCAGTATTTT,CASSETIAGGTDTQYF
TRBJ1-6,TRBV7-8,.,once,TGTGCCAGCAGCTTATTCACAGGGAACTCACCCCTCCACTTT,CASSLFTGNSPLHF
TRBJ2-7,TRBV9,TRBD1,once,TGTGCCAGCAGCCCCGGACAGGAATCCTACGAGCAGTACTTC,CASSPGQESYEQYF
TRBJ2-3,TRBV9,TRBD2,.,TGTGCCAGCAGCGTAGAACTAGCGGGAAGATTTACGCAGTATTTT,CASSVELAGRFTQYF
TRBJ2-1,TRBV5-1,TRBD2,.,TGCGCCAGCAGCTTATCTCCGGGGGGGCTCAATGAGCAGTTCTTC,CASSLSPGGLNEQFF